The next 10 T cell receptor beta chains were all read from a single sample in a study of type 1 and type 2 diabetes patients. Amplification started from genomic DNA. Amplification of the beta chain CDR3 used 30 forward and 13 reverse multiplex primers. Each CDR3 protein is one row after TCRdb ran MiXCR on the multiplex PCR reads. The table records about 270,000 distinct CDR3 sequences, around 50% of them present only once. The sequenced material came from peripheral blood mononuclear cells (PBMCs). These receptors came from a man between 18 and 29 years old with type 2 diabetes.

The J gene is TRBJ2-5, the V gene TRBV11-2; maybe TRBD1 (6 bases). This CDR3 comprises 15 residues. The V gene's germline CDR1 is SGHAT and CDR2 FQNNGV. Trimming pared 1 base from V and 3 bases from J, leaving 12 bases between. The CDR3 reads CASSLGVQGEETQYF. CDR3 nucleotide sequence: TGTGCCAGCAGCTTAGGGGTACAGGGAGAAGAGACCCAGTACTTC.

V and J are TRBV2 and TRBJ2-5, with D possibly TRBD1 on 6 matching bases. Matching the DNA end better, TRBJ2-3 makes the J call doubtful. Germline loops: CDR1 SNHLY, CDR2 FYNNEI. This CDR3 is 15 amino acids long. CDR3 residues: CASSEDGPLRGTQYF. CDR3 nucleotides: TGTGCCAGCAGTGAAGATGGGCCCCTCAGGGGTACGCAGTATTTT.

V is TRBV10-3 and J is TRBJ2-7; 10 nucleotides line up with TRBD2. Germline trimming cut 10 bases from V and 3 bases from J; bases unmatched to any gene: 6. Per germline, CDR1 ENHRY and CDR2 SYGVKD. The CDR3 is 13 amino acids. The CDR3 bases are TGTGCCACGGGGGCTAGCGGGAGCTACGAGCAGTACTTC. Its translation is CATGASGSYEQYF.

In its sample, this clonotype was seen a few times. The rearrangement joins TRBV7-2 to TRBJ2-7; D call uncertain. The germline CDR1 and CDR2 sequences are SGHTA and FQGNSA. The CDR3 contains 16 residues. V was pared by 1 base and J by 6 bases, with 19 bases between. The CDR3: CASSLVPNSRLGEQYF. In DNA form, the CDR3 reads TGTGCCAGCAGCTTAGTTCCAAACTCCCGATTGGGCGAGCAGTACTTC. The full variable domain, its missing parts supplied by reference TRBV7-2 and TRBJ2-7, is GAGVSQSPSNKVTEKGKDVELRCDPISGHTALYWYRQSLGQGLEFLIYFQGNSAPDKSGLPSDRFSAERTGGSVSTLTIQRTQQEDSAVYLCASSLVPNSRLGEQYFGPGTRLTVT.

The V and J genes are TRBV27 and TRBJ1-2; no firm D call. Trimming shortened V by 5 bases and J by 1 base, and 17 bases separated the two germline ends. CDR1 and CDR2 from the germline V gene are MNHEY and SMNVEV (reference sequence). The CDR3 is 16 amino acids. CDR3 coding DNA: TGTGCCAGCAGTCCCCGAGGTATCCCCGTTAACTATGGCTACACCTTC. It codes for CASSPRGIPVNYGYTF.

The chain's CDR3 is CASSQAANRGNTEAFF. In nucleotides, the CDR3 is TGTGCCAGTAGTCAAGCCGCTAACAGGGGGAACACTGAAGCTTTCTTT. The chain links TRBV19 to TRBJ1-1; 7 bases map to TRBD1. CDR1 is LNHDA, CDR2 SQIVND, per germline (reference sequence). The CDR3 extends over 16 amino acids. The V gene end was trimmed by 5 bases and the J gene end by 1 base; junction bases not matched to a gene: 10.

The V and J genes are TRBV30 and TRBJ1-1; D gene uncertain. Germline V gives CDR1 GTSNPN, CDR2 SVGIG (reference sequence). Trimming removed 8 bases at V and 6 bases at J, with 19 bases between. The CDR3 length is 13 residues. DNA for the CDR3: TGTGCCGGGCTCTACCTCAGGACCGCTGAAGCTTTCTTT. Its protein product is CAGLYLRTAEAFF.

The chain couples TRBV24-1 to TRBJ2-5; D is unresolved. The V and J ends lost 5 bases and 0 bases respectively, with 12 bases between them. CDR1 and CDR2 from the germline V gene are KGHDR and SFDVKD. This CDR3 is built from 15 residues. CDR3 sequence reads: CATSGLTEYQETQYF. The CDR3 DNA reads TGTGCCACCAGTGGTCTGACCGAATACCAAGAGACCCAGTACTTC.

The CDR3 DNA is TGTGCCACCAGTGCGCGGGAGGAACTTCAGGAGCAGTTCTTC. Protein sequence: CATSAREELQEQFF. This rearrangement joins TRBV24-1 to TRBJ2-1, with 8 nucleotides matching TRBD2. V dropped 5 bases and J dropped 10; count of bases not matched to a gene: 9. From germline, CDR1 is KGHDR and CDR2 SFDVKD. The CDR3 extends over 14 amino acids.

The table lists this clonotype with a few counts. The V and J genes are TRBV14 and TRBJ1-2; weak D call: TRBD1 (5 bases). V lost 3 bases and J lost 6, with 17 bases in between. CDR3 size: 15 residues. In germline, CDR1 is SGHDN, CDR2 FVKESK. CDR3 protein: CASSHESPRADGYTF. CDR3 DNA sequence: TGTGCCAGCAGCCACGAAAGCCCCAGGGCTGATGGCTACACCTTC.